One sample yielded the 2 T cell receptor beta chains listed below, sequenced in a study of control samples from healthy donors and cancer patients. Repertoires were generated with immunoSEQ multiplex PCR, while TCRdb's copy carries only in-frame clones and drops some. This sample has approximately 170,000 clones; about 93% occur once, and the top ten carry roughly 0.7%. The specimen sequenced was blood. The receptors originated from a woman in her 30s in good health.

The rearrangement links TRBV11-1 to TRBJ2-1; D is unclear. This CDR3 contains 15 residues. Germline V gene sequence: CDR1 SGHAT, CDR2 FQDESV (reference sequence). The ends were cut back, 3 bases at V and 6 bases at J, with 15 bases in the middle. The CDR3 DNA sequence: TGTGCCAGCAGCTTCGCTCTAGTGGAAGGCAATGAGCAGTTCTTC. This sequence encodes CASSFALVEGNEQFF.

In this sample, this clone turned up once. J is TRBJ1-1 and V is TRBV19; D uncertain. This CDR3 region has 13 residues. Germline CDR1 reads LNHDA; CDR2 reads SQIVND (reference sequence). Trimming shortened V by 2 bases and J by 8 bases, and 12 bases separated the two germline ends. The CDR3 region is CASSISPTSEAFF. CDR3 bases: TGTGCCAGTAGTATATCCCCTACTAGCGAAGCTTTCTTT.